This TCR beta chain is from a study of T cell responses to AZD1222 COVID-19 vaccine. Between the trimmed V and J ends, which lost 5 bases and 0 bases, there was a span of 11 bases. Germline V gives CDR1 SGHTA, CDR2 FQGNSA. The CDR3 has 15 residues. Data came from immunoSEQ multiplex PCR; TCRdb stores just in-frame clones and leaves some out. The sample holds 250,000 to 300,000 clones, roughly 93% seen once. V is TRBV7-2 and J is TRBJ2-1; D not resolved. This TCR derives from an adult who received the AZD1222 COVID-19 vaccine. Here the sequenced sample was peripheral blood, taken 28 days after the second AZD1222 dose. CDR3 residues: CASSGRLDSYNEQFF. For the CDR3, the DNA is TGTGCCAGCAGCGGACGACTTGACTCCTACAATGAGCAGTTCTTC.